This TCR beta chain was found in a study of PD-L1 blockade in urothelial cancer. Across the study: The authors examined blood 3 weeks (second dose) and 6 weeks after treatment start. A median of roughly 150,000 T cells was found in the blood samples.

Per the germline V gene, CDR1 is SGHAT and CDR2 is FQNNGV. V gave up 5 bases and J gave up 10 bases, with 12 bases separating them. The CDR3 runs to 13 residues. Study-wide results and caveats: Pretreatment peripheral blood TCR clonality that fell below the median predicted better survival among the patients studied.

The table lists this clone with a few counts. The antigen is not known. The time point was: pretreatment peripheral blood. The assay was immunoSEQ multiplex PCR, and TCRdb's table has in-frame clones only and misses some. The sample consists of roughly 63,000 clones, about four fifths of them appearing once. The rearrangement joins TRBV11-2 to TRBJ1-6, with TRBD1 as a possible D gene (5 bases). The clonotype comes from a man between 65 and 80 years old with urothelial cancer. The sample in question was PBMCs, obtained around atezolizumab (anti-PD-L1) treatment. In nucleotides, the CDR3 is TGTGCCAGCAGCCCAGGGCAGCAGTCACCCCTCCACTTT. Translating it yields CASSPGQQSPLHF.